This T cell receptor beta chain came from a study of cytomegalovirus exposure and HLA in healthy donors. Broader study findings: Fewer N-insertions (relative to the approximately 700-donor mean) were reportedly seen in an Asian-associated ancestry cluster in a later analysis. The study labeled fewer than 200 TCR beta chains cytomegalovirus-associated.

PCR was performed using 60 Vbeta and 13 Jbeta primers. Data came from immunoSEQ multiplex PCR; TCRdb stores just in-frame clones and leaves some out. Here the sample spans about 130,000 clones, about 71% being singletons. V lost 5 bases to trimming and J lost 3 bases, with 11 bases between them. The germline V gene has CDR1 SEHNR and CDR2 FQNEAQ (reference sequence). The CDR3 is 13 amino acids. Concerning this clone: Its target is unknown.

Sequencing input: PBMCs. The receptor comes from a woman aged 60 to 75 in good health and CMV-seropositive. V is TRBV7-9 and J is TRBJ2-7; D is perhaps TRBD1 (6 bases). This CDR3 reads CASSGDRSYEQYF. In DNA form, the CDR3 reads TGTGCCAGCAGCGGAGACAGGAGCTACGAGCAGTACTTC.